This T cell receptor beta chain was sequenced for a study of identical twins. Unique molecular identifiers were present on the cDNA, which also gained a universal primer site by template switching. TCRdb recomputed calls from the 5' RACE reads with MiXCR, one row per CDR3 protein. The sample holds 1.5 million to 2 million distinct CDR3 sequences; around 29% are singletons and the top ten take about 0.3%. This clonotype was seen only a few times. The specimen was cord blood. This receptor was obtained from a newborn girl in good health.

The CDR3 spells CASSQTSGRRNEQFF. CDR3 sequence (DNA): TGTGCCAGCAGCCAGACTAGCGGGAGAAGGAATGAGCAGTTCTTC. V and J are TRBV3-1 and TRBJ2-1, with TRBD2 matching over 12 bases. The CDR3 runs to 15 residues. V lost 3 bases, J lost 7 bases, and 4 bases stayed unmatched. Germline CDR1 and CDR2: LGHDT and YNNKEL (reference sequence).